The clone carrying this T cell receptor (beta chain) has only one observation. Its antigen remains unknown. The length of the CDR3 is 18 residues. Trimming removed 0 bases from V and 0 bases from J, with 18 bases in between. Germline V CDR1 and CDR2: GTSNPN, SVGIG (reference sequence). CD4+ naive, central memory, regulatory and stem cell-like memory cells were sorted via CD45RO/CCR7/CD25/CD127/CD95/CD27. As every portion of the isolated RNA was reverse transcribed, the sequencing read expressed TCRB transcripts. Each sample of naive, central memory or regulatory T cells had, on average, about 3.5 million reads. Assay: immunoSEQ multiplex PCR; the TCRdb copy retains only in-frame clones and omits some. The sample holds 330,000 or so clones, around a fifth seen once. The entry originates in a study of beta chain features in type 1 diabetes. As for the study in general: There were around 100,000,000 sorted cells examined across all samples. Overall study results and limits: Among patients with Type 1 diabetes, TCRB CDR3s were moderately but significantly shorter in every one of the four CD4+ subsets.

The sequence came from a woman aged 18-30 years in good health. The chain carries TRBV30 and TRBJ1-3; D gene uncertain. Sequenced sample: naive CD4+ T cells from blood. CDR3 DNA sequence: TGTGCCTGGAGTGTAATTGAGGGTCGCGCTACCTCTGGAAACACCATATATTTT. It translates to CAWSVIEGRATSGNTIYF. Combining the CDR3 with reference TRBV30 and TRBJ1-3 gives the whole variable domain SQTIHQWPATLVQPVGSPLSLECTVEGTSNPNLYWYRQAAGRGLQLLFYSVGIGQISSEVPQNLSASRPQDRQFILSSKKLLLSDSGFYLCAWSVIEGRATSGNTIYFGEGSWLTVV.